These T cell receptor beta chains were read from a single sample in a study of monozygotic twins with inflammatory bowel disease. From the 5' RACE reads, TCRdb lists one entry per CDR3 protein and no DNA. The sample spans some 150,000 distinct CDR3 sequences; the ten largest clones claim over 1%. Sequenced input: blood. These receptors were collected from a human donor with ulcerative colitis or Crohn's disease, or a healthy co-twin of an affected twin (not recorded which). CDR3s include the opening cysteine and the closing phenylalanine or tryptophan.

TRBV5-4	TRBJ2-1	CASSFRLITGNEQFF
TRBV27	TRBJ1-6	CASSLVATRDNSPLHF
TRBV28	TRBJ1-2	CASSLSSLGYGYTF
TRBV5-5	TRBJ2-7	CASSSPITSENPWEQYF
TRBV20-1	TRBJ2-2	CSARFYSGELFF
TRBV30	TRBJ2-5	CAWDSHQETQYF
TRBV5-1	TRBJ1-6	CASSYRAGRDSPLHF
TRBV7-9	TRBJ2-1	CASSVTRSLYNEQFF
TRBV4-2	TRBJ2-2	CASSQGKAGWAGELFF
TRBV5-1	TRBJ2-2	CASSLTTSNTGELFF
TRBV29-1	TRBJ1-5	CSVRASNQPQHF
TRBV5-1	TRBJ2-7	CASSLPGALGYEQYF
TRBV11-2	TRBJ2-5	CASSRGTSGSSETQYF
TRBV6-1	TRBJ1-6	CASSEPQNYNSPLHF
TRBV7-6	TRBJ2-7	CASSFDWTGNYEQYF
TRBV5-6	TRBJ1-2	CASSFRGLNYGYTF
TRBV6-5	TRBJ1-6	CASSYGQYNSPLHF
TRBV12-2	TRBJ1-2	CASRLVSSRGRVGYTF
TRBV10-2	TRBJ1-1	CASSPPGGGEAFF
TRBV19	TRBJ2-1	CASRSQGGTNEQFF
TRBV27	TRBJ1-1	CASSGFMRTPKGTEAFF
TRBV27	TRBJ2-7	CASSLGRGESSYEQYF
TRBV18	TRBJ1-5	CASSPGTQSGNQPQHF
TRBV6-4	TRBJ1-2	CASSRGASYGYTF
TRBV20-1	TRBJ2-6	CSAIYPSSGANVLTF
TRBV20-1	TRBJ1-1	CSAKSTGNTEAFF
TRBV10-3	TRBJ2-5	CAISETSGGQETQYF
TRBV18	TRBJ2-1	CASSILAEPFYNEQFF
TRBV6-1	TRBJ2-2	CAVGQGPNTGELFF
TRBV5-1	TRBJ1-6	CASSLTGGDVESPLHF
TRBV10-3	TRBJ2-1	CAITTGAGEQFF
TRBV20-1	TRBJ2-7	CSARDPSGRGTYEQYF
TRBV5-1	TRBJ2-3	CASSLEIGGAADTQYF
TRBV12-3/TRBV12-4	TRBJ1-4	CASSPRGRTAGPFF
TRBV6-5	TRBJ2-5	CASSRHRSETQYF
TRBV20-1	TRBJ2-1	CSARDGTSGTNEQFF
TRBV5-1	TRBJ2-7	CASSLEAGDRSRYEQYF
TRBV3-1	TRBJ1-1	CASSQLKGTEAFF